The 10 T cell receptor beta chains given below trace back to one sample, sequenced in a study of blood T cells in healthy people across ages. The authors ran a second PCR of about 6 to 12 cycles using a sample-barcoded 5' primer and a J-beta primer mix. TCRdb recomputed calls from the 5' RACE reads with MiXCR, one row per CDR3 protein. This table has more than 900,000 distinct CDR3 sequences, under 30% appearing once. The same sample was also studied in work on T cells of mothers and their children.

The sequenced sample consisted of blood. Receptors originate from a girl aged 2 to 10 in good health.

This clonotype was seen only a few times. The junction and the germline gene differ at one end; a read error may be behind it. The genes are TRBV5-6 and TRBJ1-1, with D tentatively TRBD1 (5 bases). Germline CDR1 is SGHDT and CDR2 is YYEEEE. The CDR3 consists of 12 residues. In nucleotides, the CDR3 is TGTGCCGGCAGCTTGTTTGGGGCCACGGCTTTCTTT. This translates into CAGSLFGATAFF.

V usage is TRBV6-5 and J usage is TRBJ1-2; perhaps TRBD1 as D (6 bases). Germline V gene lookup returns CDR1 MNHEY and CDR2 SVGAGI. Trimming shortened V by 8 bases and J by 4 bases, and 11 bases separated the two germline ends. The CDR3 runs 12 residues. DNA of the CDR3: TGTGCCAGCCAGGACAGCTCCTATGGCTACACCTTC. Its protein is CASQDSSYGYTF.

The chain uses TRBV5-1 and TRBJ2-1; D unresolved. The last part of the DNA fits TRBJ2-7 better; the J call may be wrong. Germline values: CDR1 SGHRS, CDR2 YFSETQ. This CDR3 contains 14 residues. Here the CDR3 reads CASSTDGSSYEQYF. For the CDR3, the DNA is TGCGCCAGCAGCACGGACGGTAGCTCCTACGAGCAGTACTTC.

This clonotype was seen only a few times. CDR3 sequence (DNA): TGCGCCAGCAGCTTGGGTGTGGGGATTTACAATGAGCAGTTCTTC. It yields the protein CASSLGVGIYNEQFF. The chain joins TRBV5-1 to TRBJ2-1; D gene uncertain. Trimming took 0 bases from V and 4 from J, leaving 11 bases between them. Per the germline V gene, CDR1 is SGHRS and CDR2 is YFSETQ. The CDR3 sequence is 15 residues long.

This clonotype was counted between two and nine times. The chain links TRBV10-3 to TRBJ2-7; D not certain. The CDR3 length is 14 residues. Germline CDR1 reads ENHRY; CDR2 reads SYGVKD. Trimming pared 5 bases from V and 0 bases from J, leaving 11 bases between. CDR3 region: CAISQTGSSYEQYF. The CDR3 nucleotides read TGTGCCATCAGTCAGACGGGTAGCTCCTACGAGCAGTACTTC.

J is TRBJ2-3 and V is TRBV12-5; TRBD2 matches at 10 bases. The CDR3 runs to 14 residues. The germline V gene encodes CDR1 LGHNT and CDR2 FRNRAP. V shed 7 bases, J shed 2 bases, and the junction held 3 bases outside the gene matches. The CDR3 spells CASVGLADTDTQYF. The CDR3 nucleotides are TGTGCTAGTGTTGGACTAGCGGACACAGATACGCAGTATTTT.

The rearrangement joins TRBV29-1 to TRBJ2-1, with D hard to call. This CDR3 is 14 amino acids long. Trimming left V 4 bases short and J 5 bases short, with 15 bases between. From germline, CDR1 is SQVTM and CDR2 ANQGSEA. The CDR3 is CSVVDWFRDNEQFF. DNA of the CDR3: TGCAGCGTTGTCGATTGGTTTAGGGACAATGAGCAGTTCTTC.

V gene TRBV29-1 combines with J gene TRBJ2-1; TRBD1 is a possible D gene (6 bases). The CDR3 totals 13 residues. Germline CDR1 and CDR2: SQVTM and ANQGSEA. Between the trimmed V and J ends, which lost 4 bases and 5 bases, there was a span of 12 bases. CDR3 DNA sequence: TGCAGCGTTGTTAGGGGGTCAGACAATGAGCAGTTCTTC. This translates into CSVVRGSDNEQFF.

The chain carries TRBV25-1 and TRBJ1-4; no reliable D call. Trimming shortened V by 3 bases and J by 8 bases, and 1 base separated the two germline ends. CDR3 length equals 10 residues. CDR1 and CDR2 from the germline V gene are MGHDK and SYGVNS. This chain's CDR3 is CASSDEKLFF. CDR3 nucleotides: TGTGCCAGCAGTGACGAAAAACTGTTTTTT.

The chain carries TRBV19 and TRBJ2-7, with D unclear. With 5 bases removed from V and 2 bases from J, the gap between germline ends came to 19 bases. Germline assignment: CDR1 LNHDA and CDR2 SQIVND (reference sequence). The CDR3 has 16 residues. This CDR3 reads CASSVNSAIPTYEQYF. The CDR3 DNA reads as TGTGCCAGTAGTGTGAACTCCGCCATACCTACCTACGAGCAGTACTTC.